These T cell receptor beta chains were read from a single sample in a study of OX40 agonist ivuxolimab in advanced cancers. Sequencing used immunoSEQ multiplex PCR; TCRdb keeps in-frame clones, though not all of them. The sample lists about 68,000 clones; nearly 85% were seen once. The sequences come from CD4+ or CD8+ T cells sorted from blood, collected in a trial of the OX40 agonist ivuxolimab. These receptor sequences come from an adult with an advanced solid tumor such as melanoma, head and neck, liver or kidney cancer. Each CDR3 is given with its conserved first and last residue. Each record gives: CDR3 protein, CDR3 DNA, clone size, D gene, J gene, V gene. A D gene is named only where the DNA matches it firmly. Expanded clones get a size class; other rows say once, few or many, or leave the size out.

CDR3 protein: CASSLKVLTGELFF
CDR3 DNA: TGTGCCAGCAGCTTAAAGGTTCTAACCGGGGAGCTGTTTTTT
clone size: .
D gene: .
J gene: TRBJ2-2
V gene: TRBV7-6

CDR3 protein: CASRTESSGANVLTF
CDR3 DNA: TGCGCCAGCCGGACGGAGAGCTCTGGGGCCAACGTCCTGACTTTC
clone size: .
D gene: .
J gene: TRBJ2-6
V gene: TRBV5-1

CDR3 protein: CASSRAGASNEQFF
CDR3 DNA: TGTGCCAGCAGCAGGGCGGGAGCGAGCAATGAGCAGTTCTTC
clone size: .
D gene: TRBD2
J gene: TRBJ2-1
V gene: TRBV9

CDR3 protein: CASKRTGGNEQFF
CDR3 DNA: TGTGCCAGTAAACGGACAGGGGGCAATGAGCAGTTCTTC
clone size: .
D gene: TRBD1
J gene: TRBJ2-1
V gene: TRBV19

CDR3 protein: CATSKGRGDNQETQYF
CDR3 DNA: TGTGCCACCAGCAAGGGGAGGGGAGACAACCAAGAGACCCAGTACTTC
clone size: few
D gene: TRBD2
J gene: TRBJ2-5
V gene: TRBV15

CDR3 protein: CASSGGSWGEQFF
CDR3 DNA: TGTGCCAGCAGTGGTGGGAGCTGGGGTGAGCAGTTCTTC
clone size: .
D gene: .
J gene: TRBJ2-1
V gene: TRBV25-1

CDR3 protein: CASSAGGGNTIYF
CDR3 DNA: TGCGCCAGCAGTGCCGGCGGTGGAAACACCATATATTTT
clone size: .
D gene: .
J gene: TRBJ1-3
V gene: TRBV10-1

CDR3 protein: CASREGGLNTEAFF
CDR3 DNA: TGTGCCAGCAGAGAAGGGGGACTGAACACTGAAGCTTTCTTT
clone size: .
D gene: .
J gene: TRBJ1-1
V gene: TRBV28

CDR3 protein: CASSDWGREDKNIQYF
CDR3 DNA: TGTGCCAGCAGTGATTGGGGCAGGGAGGATAAAAACATTCAGTACTTC
clone size: .
D gene: .
J gene: TRBJ2-4
V gene: TRBV6-1

CDR3 protein: CASSSLSPKEVGLNTEAFF
CDR3 DNA: TGTGCCAGCAGTTCTTTAAGCCCCAAGGAGGTGGGACTGAACACTGAAGCTTTCTTT
clone size: once
D gene: .
J gene: TRBJ1-1
V gene: TRBV27

CDR3 protein: CASREGSTDTQYF
CDR3 DNA: TGTGCCAGCAGGGAGGGCAGCACAGATACGCAGTATTTT
clone size: .
D gene: .
J gene: TRBJ2-3
V gene: TRBV7-2

CDR3 protein: CASSLEQGRYGYTF
CDR3 DNA: TGTGCCAGCAGCTTGGAACAGGGGAGGTATGGCTACACCTTC
clone size: .
D gene: TRBD1
J gene: TRBJ1-2
V gene: TRBV5-6

CDR3 protein: CASSLAPGQGSPLHF
CDR3 DNA: TGTGCCAGCAGCTTAGCCCCGGGACAGGGTTCACCCCTCCACTTT
clone size: .
D gene: TRBD1
J gene: TRBJ1-6
V gene: TRBV7-2

CDR3 protein: CASSRPGGDTEAFF
CDR3 DNA: TGTGCCAGCAGCCGCCCGGGTGGAGACACTGAAGCTTTCTTT
clone size: few
D gene: .
J gene: TRBJ1-1
V gene: TRBV6-5

CDR3 protein: CASSKGVRGLGNTIYF
CDR3 DNA: TGTGCCAGCAGCAAAGGGGTCAGGGGGCTTGGAAACACCATATATTTT
clone size: .
D gene: .
J gene: TRBJ1-3
V gene: TRBV21-1

CDR3 protein: CSVRLTDTQYF
CDR3 DNA: TGCAGCGTCAGACTAACAGATACGCAGTATTTT
clone size: .
D gene: .
J gene: TRBJ2-3
V gene: TRBV29-1

CDR3 protein: CASSPPGLINTQYF
CDR3 DNA: TGTGCCAGCAGCCCCCCGGGACTGATCAATACGCAGTATTTT
clone size: .
D gene: .
J gene: TRBJ2-3
V gene: TRBV28

CDR3 protein: CATRNGIFNEKLFF
CDR3 DNA: TGTGCCACCCGGAACGGGATCTTTAATGAAAAACTGTTTTTT
clone size: once
D gene: .
J gene: TRBJ1-4
V gene: TRBV6-5

CDR3 protein: CASSLVRAGYPYNEQFF
CDR3 DNA: TGTGCCAGCAGCTTAGTCAGGGCGGGGTATCCCTACAATGAGCAGTTCTTC
clone size: .
D gene: .
J gene: TRBJ2-1
V gene: TRBV11-2

CDR3 protein: CASSHLGGAGTEAFF
CDR3 DNA: TGTGCCAGCAGCCATCTGGGGGGGGCTGGCACTGAAGCTTTCTTT
clone size: .
D gene: .
J gene: TRBJ1-1
V gene: TRBV7-9